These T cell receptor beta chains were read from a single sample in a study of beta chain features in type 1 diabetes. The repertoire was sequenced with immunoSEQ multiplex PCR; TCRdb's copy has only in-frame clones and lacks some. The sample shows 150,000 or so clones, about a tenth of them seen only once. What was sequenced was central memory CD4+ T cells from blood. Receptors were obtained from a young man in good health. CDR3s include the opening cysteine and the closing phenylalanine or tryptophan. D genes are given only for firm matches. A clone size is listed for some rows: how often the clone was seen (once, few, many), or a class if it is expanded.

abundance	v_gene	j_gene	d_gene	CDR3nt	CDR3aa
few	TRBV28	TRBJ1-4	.	TGTGCCAGCAGCACGATCCAGGGGAAGGATGAAAAACTGTTTTTT	CASSTIQGKDEKLFF
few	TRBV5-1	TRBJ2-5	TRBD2	TGCGCCAGCAGCCCGGTAGCGGGGGGGACCCAAGAGACCCAGTACTTC	CASSPVAGGTQETQYF
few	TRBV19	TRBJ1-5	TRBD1	TGTGCCAGTAAGGGACAGGGTAGTCAGCCCCAGCATTTT	CASKGQGSQPQHF
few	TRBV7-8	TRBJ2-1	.	TGTGCCAGCAGCTTAGAAGGGGAATGGGCAGGGGCGAATGAGCAGTTCTTC	CASSLEGEWAGANEQFF
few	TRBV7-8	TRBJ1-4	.	TGTGCCAGCAGCTTAGGTCTGGGGGGACATGAAAAACTGTTTTTT	CASSLGLGGHEKLFF
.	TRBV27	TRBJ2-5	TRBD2	TGTGCCAGCAGTCTCGGGACTAGCGGGGCCGAAGGGCCCCAAGAGACCCAGTACTTC	CASSLGTSGAEGPQETQYF
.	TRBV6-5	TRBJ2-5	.	TGTGCCAGCAGTTACTCACGAGGAGAGACCCAGTACTTC	CASSYSRGETQYF
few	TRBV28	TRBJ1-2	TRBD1	TGTGCCAGCAGTTTTACGGGACAGGGTCCCCTTCTCTATGGCTACACCTTC	CASSFTGQGPLLYGYTF
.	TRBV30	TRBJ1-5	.	TGTGCCTGGAGCGCACCTGTTGGGGCTAGCAATCAGCCCCAGCATTTT	CAWSAPVGASNQPQHF
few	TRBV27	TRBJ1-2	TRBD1	TGTGCCAGCAGTCCCGGGACAGGGGCGGACTATGGCTACACCTTC	CASSPGTGADYGYTF
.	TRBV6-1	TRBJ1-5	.	TGTGCCAGCAGTGAAAATGTCGTGGGGCCCCACAATCAGCCCCAGCATTTT	CASSENVVGPHNQPQHF
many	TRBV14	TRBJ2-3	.	TGTGCCAGCAGCCAAGAACTCGAGCGGAGCACAGATACGCAGTATTTT	CASSQELERSTDTQYF
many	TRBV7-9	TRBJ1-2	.	TGTGCCAGCAGCGCCCCTAATGGCTACACCTTC	CASSAPNGYTF
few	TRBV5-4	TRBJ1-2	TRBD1	TGTGCCAGCAGCCCAAACAGGGGAAACAACTATGGCTACACCTTC	CASSPNRGNNYGYTF
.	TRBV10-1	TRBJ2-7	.	TGCGCCAGCAGTGAACCGGGGAGCTCCTACGAGCAGTACTTC	CASSEPGSSYEQYF
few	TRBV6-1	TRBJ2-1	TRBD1	TGTGCCAGCAGTGCCCCAGGGGGCTGGGATGAGCAGTTCTTC	CASSAPGGWDEQFF
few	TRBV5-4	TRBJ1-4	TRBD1	TGTGCCAGCAGCCAGGGGACAGTCGTCGGTGAAAAACTGTTTTTT	CASSQGTVVGEKLFF
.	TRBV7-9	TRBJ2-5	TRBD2	TGTGCCAGCAGCTCAGGCGGAGGCGGGGGAGAGACCCAGTACTTC	CASSSGGGGGETQYF
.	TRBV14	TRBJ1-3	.	TGTGCCAGCAGCGCAGGGTTCGCTGGAAACACCATATATTTT	CASSAGFAGNTIYF
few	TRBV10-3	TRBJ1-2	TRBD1	TGTGCCATCAGTGCCGAAAAACTGACAGGGTATGGCTACACCTTC	CAISAEKLTGYGYTF
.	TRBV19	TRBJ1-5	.	TGTGCCAGTAGTACCGATGTAACGGGTCGGAGCAATCAGCCCCAGCATTTT	CASSTDVTGRSNQPQHF
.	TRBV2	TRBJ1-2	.	TGTGCCAGCAGTGATCAACGGGGGTTCTATGGCTACACCTTC	CASSDQRGFYGYTF